The 21 T cell receptor beta chains below all came from one sample that was sequenced in a study of T-cell reconstitution after alpha-beta-depleted transplantation in children (dated by TCRdb to about 2016). Libraries came from PCR. For sequencing, an Illumina HiSeq 2500 was employed. TCR library preparation used molecular barcoding, with unique molecular identifiers applied to normalize quantification of the TCRbeta repertoire. The public reads were quality trimmed at Q25 with fastp and then assembled into clones with MiXCR by TCRdb, keeping productive beta chains. For every CDR3 protein sequence, its rows merge into one entry that carries the most common genes and DNA. The sample has approximately 130,000 distinct CDR3 sequences on record, roughly 9% of them singletons. The top ten clonotypes cover 24% of the sample. In the paper's terms, the treatment or condition label means: allogeneic hematopoietic cell transplantation with graft depleted of TCRalphabeta T cells and CD19 B cells.

The sequencing used PBMCs, mostly from graft donor cells, collected 180 days after TCRalphabeta/CD19-depleted stem cell transplant. All receptors come from a girl under three years old who had a stem cell transplant for combined immunodeficiency, so the T cells may come from the graft donor.

This clonotype was seen more than once but under ten times. This chain joins TRBV10-3 and TRBJ2-3; 16 nucleotides align to TRBD2. J gave up 2 bases and V 5 bases, and 4 bases lay outside the gene matches. The germline gives CDR1 ENHRY, CDR2 SYGVKD. This CDR3 contains 17 residues. CDR3 coding DNA: TGTGCCATCAGTCCGGGACTAGCGGGAGGGCCCACAGATACGCAGTATTTT. It specifies CAISPGLAGGPTDTQYF.

The chain is built from TRBV13 and TRBJ2-7; possibly TRBD2 for D (6 bases). V was shortened by 4 bases and J by 6 bases, with 16 bases between the two germline ends. CDR1 PRHDT and CDR2 FYEKMQ come from the germline V gene (reference sequence). This CDR3 is built from 14 residues. The CDR3 region has the DNA TGTGCCAGCAGCTCCCCGGGAGTCAGTGCCGAGCAGTACTTC. It codes for CASSSPGVSAEQYF.

J is TRBJ2-1 and V is TRBV13; 15 bases are a match to TRBD2. Germline V gene sequence: CDR1 PRHDT, CDR2 FYEKMQ (reference sequence). V shed 4 bases and J 0 bases; nucleotides not matched to a gene: 19. The CDR3 is 23 amino acids. The CDR3 region is CASSSLRRGLGLAGGSSYNEQFF. The CDR3 bases are TGTGCCAGCAGCTCCCTCCGGCGCGGCTTGGGACTAGCGGGGGGCAGCTCCTACAATGAGCAGTTCTTC.

About this clonotype: Given a much more abundant clone one base away, this may be a read error. Since no conserved phenylalanine or tryptophan closes the CDR3, a read error is the likely cause. J is TRBJ2-7 and V is TRBV20-1, with TRBD2 matching over 7 bases. The germline V gene encodes CDR1 DFQATT and CDR2 SNEGSKA (reference sequence). This CDR3 comprises 13 residues. V trimming: 5 bases; J trimming: 3 bases; junction bases outside the gene matches: 7. The CDR3 loop reads CSALGLGDYEQYL. The CDR3, as DNA: TGCAGTGCTCTTGGACTAGGGGACTACGAGCAGTACTTA.

The table lists this clonotype with a few counts. V gene TRBV28 combines with J gene TRBJ2-1, with 11 bases matching TRBD2. The CDR3 has 18 amino acids. Germline trimming cut 5 bases from V and 0 bases from J; bases unmatched to any gene: 9. Germline V CDR1 and CDR2: MDHEN, SYDVKM. DNA of the CDR3: TGTGCCAGCAGTCGGCTAGCGGGGGGTAAAAGCTCCTACAATGAGCAGTTCTTC. Translated: CASSRLAGGKSSYNEQFF.

The J gene is TRBJ2-1, the V gene TRBV12-3 or TRBV12-4; 9 bases fit TRBD1. Trimming removed 2 bases from V and 8 bases from J; junction bases left unmatched: 13. CDR3 length: 17 amino acids. The CDR3 DNA is TGTGCCAGCAGTTTAAGGGACAGGGTATGGGTAATGGATGAGCAGTTCTTC. Protein sequence: CASSLRDRVWVMDEQFF.

This clonotype was detected only a few times. This chain connects TRBV20-1 to TRBJ2-5; unclear D gene. Trimming shortened V by 3 bases and J by 2 bases, and 13 bases separated the two germline ends. The CDR3 totals 14 residues. Germline V gives CDR1 DFQATT, CDR2 SNEGSKA (reference sequence). The CDR3 region has the DNA TGCAGTGCTAGGTCGGCACTCTTTCAAGAGACCCAGTACTTC. Translating it yields CSARSALFQETQYF.

The chain combines TRBV20-1 with TRBJ2-1, with TRBD1 matching 11 bases. Unmatched junction bases numbered 11, after V lost 0 bases and J lost 4 bases. Per the germline V gene, CDR1 is DFQATT and CDR2 is SNEGSKA (reference sequence). The CDR3 spans 18 residues. This chain's CDR3 is CSARDFRTGGKGYNEQFF. Here the CDR3 DNA reads TGCAGTGCTAGAGATTTCCGGACAGGGGGCAAAGGGTACAATGAGCAGTTCTTC.

This clonotype turned up a few times. The J gene is TRBJ1-1, the V gene TRBV10-3; 8 nucleotides line up with TRBD1. The CDR3 runs to 15 residues. Germline V gene sequence: CDR1 ENHRY, CDR2 SYGVKD. V lost 7 bases to trimming and J lost 0 bases; unmatched junction nucleotides: 7. This CDR3 is CAITRTGRLNTEAFF. The CDR3 DNA is TGTGCCATCACCCGGACAGGGAGGTTGAACACTGAAGCTTTCTTT.

In this sample, this clonotype turned up many times. This chain uses TRBV7-2 with TRBJ2-2; 9 bases map to TRBD2. Trimming cost V 1 base and J 4 bases; bases outside gene matches: 4. The CDR3 runs 16 residues. In germline, CDR1 is SGHTA, CDR2 FQGNSA. The CDR3 here is CASSLGAGGGTGELFF. CDR3 DNA sequence: TGTGCCAGCAGCTTAGGAGCGGGGGGAGGCACCGGGGAGCTGTTTTTT.

This clonotype was counted only a few times. This chain links TRBV15 with TRBJ2-7; possible D gene TRBD2, 6 bases. V was pared by 0 bases and J by 7 bases, with 10 bases between. Germline V lookup: CDR1 LNHNV, CDR2 YYDKDF (reference sequence). The CDR3 spans 13 residues. The CDR3 region is CATSRDMEGEQYF. The CDR3 nucleotides read TGTGCCACCAGCAGAGATATGGAGGGGGAGCAGTACTTC.

This clonotype was observed a few times. This chain joins TRBV6-5 and TRBJ2-1; no reliable D call. CDR1 and CDR2 from the germline V gene are MNHEY and SVGAGI. V was pared by 2 bases and J by 6 bases, with 26 bases between. The CDR3 is 19 residues long. The CDR3, as DNA: TGTGCCAGCAGTTACATCGCAGGCGACCATGTTTTGTTCCCCAATGAGCAGTTCTTC. Translated: CASSYIAGDHVLFPNEQFF.

The table lists this clonotype with a few counts. Here the CDR3 reads CASSYDHNTGWGNNEQFF. CDR3 nucleotide sequence: TGTGCCAGCAGTTACGACCATAATACAGGGTGGGGGAACAATGAGCAGTTCTTC. The rearrangement links TRBV6-2 or TRBV6-3 to TRBJ2-1; possibly TRBD1 for D (6 bases). Looked up from germline, CDR1 is MNHEY and CDR2 is SVGEGT. This CDR3 has 18 residues. With 2 bases removed from V and 5 bases from J, the gap between germline ends came to 22 bases.

The table lists this clonotype with many counts. CDR3 sequence: CASSVEGDYLSYEQYF. CDR3 bases: TGTGCCAGCAGCGTAGAGGGGGACTACCTTTCCTACGAGCAGTACTTC. This chain links TRBV9 with TRBJ2-7; D perhaps matches TRBD2 (7 bases). The CDR3 is 16 residues long. The germline V and J ends were trimmed by 0 bases and 1 base, with 14 bases remaining between them. Germline lookup yields CDR1 SGDLS and CDR2 YYNGEE.

This clonotype came up a few times. DNA of the CDR3: TGTGCCAGCAGTTACGTTCTGTTAGGGACTGAAGCTTTCTTT. Translating it yields CASSYVLLGTEAFF. V gene TRBV6-5 combines with J gene TRBJ1-1; D gene unclear. V lost 2 bases to trimming and J lost 5 bases, with 12 bases between them. This CDR3 spans 14 amino acids. From germline, CDR1 is MNHEY and CDR2 SVGAGI.

This chain links TRBV20-1 with TRBJ2-1; TRBD2 agrees at 11 bases. Germline assignment: CDR1 DFQATT and CDR2 SNEGSKA (reference sequence). The CDR3 sequence is 11 residues long. The CDR3 nucleotides are TGCAGCTTACTAGCGGGAGATGAGCAGTTCTTC. Encoded protein: CSLLAGDEQFF.

The sample holds a few counts of this clonotype. The V call is TRBV5-5, the J call TRBJ2-4; the D gene could be TRBD1 or TRBD2 (5 bases each). Per germline, CDR1 SGHKS and CDR2 YYEKEE (reference sequence). CDR3 length equals 18 residues. Trimming took off 4 bases at V and 3 bases at J, with 23 bases between the two ends. The CDR3 sequence is CASSPEGTGRGIKNIQYF. The CDR3 bases are TGTGCCAGCAGCCCCGAGGGTACAGGAAGAGGAATCAAAAACATTCAGTACTTC.

This clonotype was counted a few times. The V call is TRBV20-1, the J call TRBJ2-7, with 11 bases lining up with TRBD2. This CDR3 spans 19 amino acids. The germline CDR1 and CDR2 sequences are DFQATT and SNEGSKA (reference sequence). J gave up 4 bases and V 1 base, and 18 bases lay outside the gene matches. CDR3 sequence: CSARGQVAGGPSRLYEQYF. DNA of the CDR3: TGCAGTGCTAGAGGCCAGGTAGCGGGAGGGCCGTCTCGTCTTTACGAGCAGTACTTC.

This clonotype was counted many times. This chain connects TRBV7-9 to TRBJ2-3; TRBD1 agrees at 7 bases. Germline values: CDR1 SEHNR, CDR2 FQNEAQ (reference sequence). The CDR3 is made up of 15 amino acids. Trimming cost V 4 bases and J 2 bases; bases outside gene matches: 6. This CDR3 reads CASSYDRAPTDTQYF. As DNA, the CDR3 is TGTGCCAGCAGCTACGACAGGGCCCCCACAGATACGCAGTATTTT.

This rearrangement joins TRBV5-1 to TRBJ1-1; 8 nucleotides line up with TRBD1. The CDR3 runs 15 residues. V trimming: 4 bases; J trimming: 4 bases; junction bases outside the gene matches: 9. Per germline, CDR1 SGHRS and CDR2 YFSETQ. CDR3: CASSPTQGGSTEAFF. For the CDR3, the DNA is TGCGCCAGCAGCCCGACACAGGGGGGGAGCACTGAAGCTTTCTTT.

This clonotype turned up a few times. The chain employs TRBV5-1 and TRBJ1-3, with 7 bases lining up with TRBD1. J was trimmed by 10 bases and V by 2 bases; bases with no gene match: 6. Per the germline V gene, CDR1 is SGHRS and CDR2 is YFSETQ. The CDR3 extends over 13 amino acids. CDR3 DNA sequence: TGCGCCAGCAGCTTAGAACAGGGGAAGACCATATATTTT. Translation: CASSLEQGKTIYF.